This T cell receptor beta chain was sequenced in a study of OX40 agonist ivuxolimab in advanced cancers. Study information: Each dose-escalation patient presented with hepatocellular carcinoma, melanoma, renal cell or head and neck cancer. Study results and limitations: CD8+ T cells showed, on average, more clonal expansion than CD4+ cells. Clonal expansion by week 6 occurred in CD4+ and CD8+ blood T cells (at 0.1 to 3.0 mg/kg).

Autoimmune disease history or systemic immunosuppression excluded patients. The CDR3 spans 14 residues. Germline V lookup: CDR1 SGHVS, CDR2 FQNEAQ. Trimming removed 5 bases from V and 0 bases from J, with 8 bases in between. Data came from immunoSEQ multiplex PCR; TCRdb stores just in-frame clones and leaves some out. The table includes roughly 70,000 clones, roughly 80% detected once. This clone was seen a single time. What it binds is unknown. Additional DNA sequences in this sample encode the identical CDR3. The chain links TRBV7-8 to TRBJ2-4; no reliable D call. The origin of this receptor is an adult with an advanced solid tumor such as melanoma, head and neck, liver or kidney cancer. Sequenced material: CD4+ or CD8+ T cells sorted from blood, taken in a trial of the OX40 agonist ivuxolimab. The CDR3 region has the DNA TGTGCCAGCAGCGAGACCGTAGCCAAAAACATTCAGTACTTC. Its translation is CASSETVAKNIQYF.